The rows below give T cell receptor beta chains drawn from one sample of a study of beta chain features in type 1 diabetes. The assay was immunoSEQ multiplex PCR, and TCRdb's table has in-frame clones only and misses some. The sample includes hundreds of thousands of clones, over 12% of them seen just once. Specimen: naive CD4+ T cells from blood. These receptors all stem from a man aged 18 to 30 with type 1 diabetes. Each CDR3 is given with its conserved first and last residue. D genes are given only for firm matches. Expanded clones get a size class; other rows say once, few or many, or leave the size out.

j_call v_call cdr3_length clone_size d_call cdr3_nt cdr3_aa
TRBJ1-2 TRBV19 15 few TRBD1 TGTGCCAGTAGTCTCCACCAGACAGGGACTACTGGCTACACCTTC CASSLHQTGTTGYTF
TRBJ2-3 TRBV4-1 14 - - TGCGCCAGCAGCCATTTCGACCCTGGCGATACGCAGTATTTT CASSHFDPGDTQYF
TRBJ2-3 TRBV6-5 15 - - TGTGCCAGCAATGCGGACTGGAGCCGCACAGATACGCAGTATTTT CASNADWSRTDTQYF
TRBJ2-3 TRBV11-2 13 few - TGTGCCAGCAGCTTAACAAACACAGATACGCAGTATTTT CASSLTNTDTQYF
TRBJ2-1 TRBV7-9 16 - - TGTGCCAGCAGCTTATTATCCCAGAGACTCTACAATGAGCAGTTCTTC CASSLLSQRLYNEQFF
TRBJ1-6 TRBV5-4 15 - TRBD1 TGTGCCAGCAGCCTCCGACAGGGGGCAAACTCACCCCTCCACTTT CASSLRQGANSPLHF
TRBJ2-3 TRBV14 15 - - TGTGCCAGCAGCTACCGAGGAGGGGGGACAGATACGCAGTATTTT CASSYRGGGTDTQYF
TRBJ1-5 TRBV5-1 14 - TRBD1 TGCGCCAGCAGCCTCGACAGGGGCAATCAGCCCCAGCATTTT CASSLDRGNQPQHF
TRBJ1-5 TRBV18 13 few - TGTGCCAGCTCTCTCGGGGGAGATCAGCCCCAGCATTTT CASSLGGDQPQHF
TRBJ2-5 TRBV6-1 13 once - TGTGCCAGCAGTCGCTCAGACTCAGAGACCCAGTACTTC CASSRSDSETQYF
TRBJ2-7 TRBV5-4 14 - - TGTGCCAGCAGCCCGGCCCTCGGGGCCTACGAGCAGTACTTC CASSPALGAYEQYF
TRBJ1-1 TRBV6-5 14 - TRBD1 TGTGCCAGCAGTTACCAAGGGGGCCGCCTTGAAGCTTTCTTT CASSYQGGRLEAFF
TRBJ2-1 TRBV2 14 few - TGTGCCAGCACTAGCGCGAGCTCCTACAATGAGCAGTTCTTC CASTSASSYNEQFF
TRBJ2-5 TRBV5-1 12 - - TGCGCCAGCAGCTTGGGGCAGGAGACCCAGTACTTC CASSLGQETQYF
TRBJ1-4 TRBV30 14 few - TGTGCCTGGAGTAGGGCATCAACTAATGAAAAACTGTTTTTT CAWSRASTNEKLFF
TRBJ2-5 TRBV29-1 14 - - TGCAGCGGGGGGACAAGACTACTGCCAGAGACCCAGTACTTC CSGGTRLLPETQYF
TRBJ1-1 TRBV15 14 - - TGTGCCACCAGTCTGATCGGACAGTACACTGAAGCTTTCTTT CATSLIGQYTEAFF
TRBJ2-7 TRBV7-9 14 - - TGTGCCAGCAGCCATTATACGGACAGCTACGAGCAGTACTTC CASSHYTDSYEQYF
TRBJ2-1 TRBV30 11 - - TGTGCCTGGAGCCAAGCCAATGAGCAGTTCTTC CAWSQANEQFF
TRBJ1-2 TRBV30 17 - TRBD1 TGTGCCTGGATACGTCTGGGACAGGGGGTACTTGGGTATGGCTACACCTTC CAWIRLGQGVLGYGYTF